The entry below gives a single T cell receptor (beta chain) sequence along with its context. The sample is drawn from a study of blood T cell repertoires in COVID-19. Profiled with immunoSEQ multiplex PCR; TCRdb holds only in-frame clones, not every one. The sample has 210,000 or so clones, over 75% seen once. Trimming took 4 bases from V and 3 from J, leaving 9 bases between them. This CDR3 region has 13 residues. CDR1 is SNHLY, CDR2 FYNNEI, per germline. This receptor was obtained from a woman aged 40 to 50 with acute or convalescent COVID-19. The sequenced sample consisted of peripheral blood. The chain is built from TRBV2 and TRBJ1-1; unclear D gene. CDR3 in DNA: TGTGCCAGCAGTGGGAGGAGGGACACTGAAGCTTTCTTT. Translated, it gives CASSGRRDTEAFF.